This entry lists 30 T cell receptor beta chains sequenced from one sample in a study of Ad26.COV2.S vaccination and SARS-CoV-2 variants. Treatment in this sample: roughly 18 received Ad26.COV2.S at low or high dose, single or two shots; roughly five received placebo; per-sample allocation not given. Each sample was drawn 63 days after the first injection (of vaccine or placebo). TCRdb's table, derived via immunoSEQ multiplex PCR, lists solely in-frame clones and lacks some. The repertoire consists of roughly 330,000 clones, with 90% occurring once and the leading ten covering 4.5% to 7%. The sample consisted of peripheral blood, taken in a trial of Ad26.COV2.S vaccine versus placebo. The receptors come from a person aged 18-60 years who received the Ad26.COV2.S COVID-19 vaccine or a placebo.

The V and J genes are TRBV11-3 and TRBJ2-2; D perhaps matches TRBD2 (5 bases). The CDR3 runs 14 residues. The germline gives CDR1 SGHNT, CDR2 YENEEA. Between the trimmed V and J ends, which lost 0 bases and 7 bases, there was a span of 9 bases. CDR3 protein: CASSLDRSGGELFF. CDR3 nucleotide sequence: TGTGCCAGCAGCTTAGATCGAAGCGGCGGGGAGCTGTTTTTT.

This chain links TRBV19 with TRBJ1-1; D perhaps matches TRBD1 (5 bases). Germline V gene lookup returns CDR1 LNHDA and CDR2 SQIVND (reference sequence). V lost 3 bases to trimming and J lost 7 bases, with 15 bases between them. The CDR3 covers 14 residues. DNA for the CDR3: TGTGCCAGTAGTATTAGGGGTTTTGCCCATGAAGCTTTCTTT. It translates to CASSIRGFAHEAFF.

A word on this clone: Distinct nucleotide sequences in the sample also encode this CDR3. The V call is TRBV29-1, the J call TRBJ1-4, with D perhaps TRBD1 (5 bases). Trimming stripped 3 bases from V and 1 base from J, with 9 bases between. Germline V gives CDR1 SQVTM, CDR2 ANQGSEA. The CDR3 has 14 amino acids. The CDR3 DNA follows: TGCAGCGTTGAGGTTAGGGGAACTAATGAAAAACTGTTTTTT. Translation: CSVEVRGTNEKLFF.

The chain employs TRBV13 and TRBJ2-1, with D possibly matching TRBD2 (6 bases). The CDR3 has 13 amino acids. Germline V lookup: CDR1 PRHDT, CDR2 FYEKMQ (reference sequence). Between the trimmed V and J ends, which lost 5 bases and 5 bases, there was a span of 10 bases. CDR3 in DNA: TGTGCCAGCAGCCGCGGGGCCCACAATGAGCAGTTCTTC. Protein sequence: CASSRGAHNEQFF.

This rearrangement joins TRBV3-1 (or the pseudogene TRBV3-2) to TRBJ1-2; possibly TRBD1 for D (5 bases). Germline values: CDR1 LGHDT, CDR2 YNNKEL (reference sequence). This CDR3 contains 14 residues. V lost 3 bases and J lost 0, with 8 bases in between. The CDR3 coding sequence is TGTGCCAGCAGCCATGAGACAGCTAACTATGGCTACACCTTC. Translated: CASSHETANYGYTF.

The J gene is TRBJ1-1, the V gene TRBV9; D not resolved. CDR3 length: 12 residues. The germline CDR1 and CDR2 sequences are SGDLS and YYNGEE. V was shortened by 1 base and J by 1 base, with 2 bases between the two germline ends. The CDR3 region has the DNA TGTGCCAGCAGCGTATCGAACACTGAAGCTTTCTTT. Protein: CASSVSNTEAFF. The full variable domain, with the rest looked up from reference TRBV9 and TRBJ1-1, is DSGVTQTPKHLITATGQRVTLRCSPRSGDLSVYWYQQSLDQGLQFLIQYYNGEERAKGNILERFSAQQFPDLHSELNLSSLELGDSALYFCASSVSNTEAFFGQGTRLTVV.

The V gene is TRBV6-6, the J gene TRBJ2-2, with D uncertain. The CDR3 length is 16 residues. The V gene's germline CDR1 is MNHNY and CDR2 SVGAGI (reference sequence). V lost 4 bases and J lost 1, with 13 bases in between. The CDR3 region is CASSLYPSGNTGELFF. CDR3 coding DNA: TGTGCCAGCAGTTTGTACCCATCTGGGAACACCGGGGAGCTGTTTTTT.

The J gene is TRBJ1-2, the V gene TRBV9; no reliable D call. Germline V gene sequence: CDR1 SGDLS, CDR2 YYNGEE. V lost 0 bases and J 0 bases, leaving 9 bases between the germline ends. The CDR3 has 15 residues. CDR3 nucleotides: TGTGCCAGCAGCGTAGGACTTACCACTAACTATGGCTACACCTTC. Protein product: CASSVGLTTNYGYTF.

The CDR3 reads CASQGANYGYTF. The CDR3 bases are TGTGCCAGCCAGGGGGCGAACTATGGCTACACCTTC. J is TRBJ1-2 and V is TRBV11-3; TRBD1 matches 8 bases. The ends lost 8 bases at V and 2 bases at J; junction bases unmatched: 1. The germline V gene encodes CDR1 SGHNT and CDR2 YENEEA. The CDR3 is made up of 12 amino acids.

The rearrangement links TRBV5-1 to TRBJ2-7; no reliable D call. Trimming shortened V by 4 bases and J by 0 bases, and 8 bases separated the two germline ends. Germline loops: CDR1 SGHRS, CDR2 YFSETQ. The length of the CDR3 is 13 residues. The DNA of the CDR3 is TGCGCCAGCAGCCCCCTGACCTCCTACGAGCAGTACTTC. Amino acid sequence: CASSPLTSYEQYF.

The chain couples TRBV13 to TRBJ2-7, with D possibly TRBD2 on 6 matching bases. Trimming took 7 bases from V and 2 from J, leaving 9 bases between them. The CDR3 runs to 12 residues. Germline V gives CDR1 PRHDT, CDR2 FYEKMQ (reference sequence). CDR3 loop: CASTGLTYEQYF. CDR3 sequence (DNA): TGTGCCAGCACGGGACTCACCTACGAGCAGTACTTC.

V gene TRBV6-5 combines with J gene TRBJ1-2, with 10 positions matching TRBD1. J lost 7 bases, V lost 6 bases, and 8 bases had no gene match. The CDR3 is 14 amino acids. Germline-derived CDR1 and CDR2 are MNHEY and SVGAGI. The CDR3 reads CASSQTGGFTGYTF. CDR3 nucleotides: TGTGCCAGCAGCCAGACAGGGGGCTTTACTGGCTACACCTTC.

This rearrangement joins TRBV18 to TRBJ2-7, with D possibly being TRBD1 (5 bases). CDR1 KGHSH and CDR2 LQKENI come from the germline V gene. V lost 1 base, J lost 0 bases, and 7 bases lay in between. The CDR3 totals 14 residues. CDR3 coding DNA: TGTGCCAGCTCACCACGCAGGGACTCCTACGAGCAGTACGTC. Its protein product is CASSPRRDSYEQYV.

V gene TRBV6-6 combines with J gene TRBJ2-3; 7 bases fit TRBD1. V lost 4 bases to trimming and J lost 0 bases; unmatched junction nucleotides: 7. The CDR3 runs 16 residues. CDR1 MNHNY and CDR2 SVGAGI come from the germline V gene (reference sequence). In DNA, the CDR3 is TGTGCCAGCAGTTCCTACAGGGGAAGGAGCACAGATACGCAGTATTTT. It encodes CASSSYRGRSTDTQYF.

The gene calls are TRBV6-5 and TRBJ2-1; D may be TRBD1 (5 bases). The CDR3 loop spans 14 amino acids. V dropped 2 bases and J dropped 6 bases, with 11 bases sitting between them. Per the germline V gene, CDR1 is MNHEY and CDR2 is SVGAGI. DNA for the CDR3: TGTGCCAGCAGTTACCAGGGTTCTGGCAATGAGCAGTTCTTC. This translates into CASSYQGSGNEQFF.

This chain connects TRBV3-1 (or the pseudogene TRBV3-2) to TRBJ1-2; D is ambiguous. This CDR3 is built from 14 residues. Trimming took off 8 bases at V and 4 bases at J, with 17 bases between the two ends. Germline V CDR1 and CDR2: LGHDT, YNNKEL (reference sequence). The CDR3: CASRPSDVTYGYTF. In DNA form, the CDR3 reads TGTGCCAGCCGCCCCAGCGACGTTACCTATGGCTACACCTTC.

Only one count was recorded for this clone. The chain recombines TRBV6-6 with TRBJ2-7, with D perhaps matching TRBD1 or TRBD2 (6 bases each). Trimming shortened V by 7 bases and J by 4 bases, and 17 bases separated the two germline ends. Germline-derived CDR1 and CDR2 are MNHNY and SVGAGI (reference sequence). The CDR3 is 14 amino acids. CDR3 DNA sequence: TGTGCCAGCAACGAGGGGGGCGCATGGTACGAGCAGTACGTC. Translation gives CASNEGGAWYEQYV.

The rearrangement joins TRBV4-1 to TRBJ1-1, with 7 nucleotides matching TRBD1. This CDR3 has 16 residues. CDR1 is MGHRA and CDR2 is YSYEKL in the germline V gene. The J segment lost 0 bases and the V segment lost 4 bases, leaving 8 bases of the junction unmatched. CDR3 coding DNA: TGCGCCAGCAGCCGCGACAGGGAGACCCTGAACACTGAAGCTTTCTTT. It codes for CASSRDRETLNTEAFF.

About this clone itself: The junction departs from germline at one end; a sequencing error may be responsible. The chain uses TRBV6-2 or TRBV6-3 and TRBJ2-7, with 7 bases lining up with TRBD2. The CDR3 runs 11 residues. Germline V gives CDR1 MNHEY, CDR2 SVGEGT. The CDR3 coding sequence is TGTGCCAGCAGTACGGGACTACCTTTAAGGTTC. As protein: CASSTGLPLRF.

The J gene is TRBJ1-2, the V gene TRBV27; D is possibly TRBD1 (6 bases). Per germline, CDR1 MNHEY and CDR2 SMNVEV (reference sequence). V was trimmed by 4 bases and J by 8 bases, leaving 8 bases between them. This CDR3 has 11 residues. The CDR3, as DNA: TGTGCCAGCAGTTCAGGGGTCGGCTACACCTTC. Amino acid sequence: CASSSGVGYTF.

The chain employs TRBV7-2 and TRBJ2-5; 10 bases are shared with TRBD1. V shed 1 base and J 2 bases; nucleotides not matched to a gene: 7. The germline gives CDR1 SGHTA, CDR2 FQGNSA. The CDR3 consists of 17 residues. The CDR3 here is CASSLGYGTGAQETQYF. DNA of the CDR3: TGTGCCAGCAGCTTAGGGTACGGGACAGGGGCACAAGAGACCCAGTACTTC.

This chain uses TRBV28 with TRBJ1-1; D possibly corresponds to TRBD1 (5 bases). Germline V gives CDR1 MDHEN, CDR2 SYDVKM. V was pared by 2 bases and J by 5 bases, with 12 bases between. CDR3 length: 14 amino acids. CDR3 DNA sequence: TGTGCCAGCAGTTTAGCGGTATGGGGGACTGAAGCTTTCTTT. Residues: CASSLAVWGTEAFF.

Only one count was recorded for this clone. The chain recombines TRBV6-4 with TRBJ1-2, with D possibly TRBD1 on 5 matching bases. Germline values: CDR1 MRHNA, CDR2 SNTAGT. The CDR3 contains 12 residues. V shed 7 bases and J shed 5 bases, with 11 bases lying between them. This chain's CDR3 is CASKGEGYGYTF. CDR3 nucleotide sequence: TGTGCCAGCAAAGGGGAGGGGTATGGCTACACCTTC.

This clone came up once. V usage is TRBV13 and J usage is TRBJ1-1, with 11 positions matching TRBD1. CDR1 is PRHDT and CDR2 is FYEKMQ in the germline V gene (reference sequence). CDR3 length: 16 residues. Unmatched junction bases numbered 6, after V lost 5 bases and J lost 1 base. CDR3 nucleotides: TGTGCCAGCAGCATACGGGGGACAGGGGGGAACACTGAAGCTTTCTTT. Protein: CASSIRGTGGNTEAFF.

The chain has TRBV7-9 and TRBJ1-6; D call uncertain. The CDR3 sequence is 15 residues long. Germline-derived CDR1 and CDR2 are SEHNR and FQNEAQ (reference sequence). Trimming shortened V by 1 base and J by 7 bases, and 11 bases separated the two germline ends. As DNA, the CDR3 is TGTGCCAGCAGCTTAGGGACCCTCGACAATTCACCCCTCCACTTT. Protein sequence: CASSLGTLDNSPLHF.

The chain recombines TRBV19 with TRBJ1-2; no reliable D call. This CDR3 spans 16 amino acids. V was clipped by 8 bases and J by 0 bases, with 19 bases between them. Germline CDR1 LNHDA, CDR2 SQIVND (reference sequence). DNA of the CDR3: TGTGCCAGTCGAGGGTCTCATGCCTCAGCTAACTATGGCTACACCTTC. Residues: CASRGSHASANYGYTF. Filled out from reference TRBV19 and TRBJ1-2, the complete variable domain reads DGGITQSPKYLFRKEGQNVTLSCEQNLNHDAMYWYRQDPGQGLRLIYYSQIVNDFQKGDIAEGYSVSREKKESFPLTVTSAQKNPTAFYLCASRGSHASANYGYTFGSGTRLTVV.

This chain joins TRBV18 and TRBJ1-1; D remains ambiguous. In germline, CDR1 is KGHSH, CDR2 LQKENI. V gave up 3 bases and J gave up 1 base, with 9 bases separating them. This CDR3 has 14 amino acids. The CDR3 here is CASSPGGRNTEAFF. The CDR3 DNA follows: TGTGCCAGCTCACCCGGTGGGAGGAACACTGAAGCTTTCTTT.

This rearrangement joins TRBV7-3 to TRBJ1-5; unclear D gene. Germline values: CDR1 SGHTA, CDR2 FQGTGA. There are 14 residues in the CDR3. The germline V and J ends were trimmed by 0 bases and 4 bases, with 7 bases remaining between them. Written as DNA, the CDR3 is TGTGCCAGCAGCTTAACTCCACAGAATCAGCCCCAGCATTTT. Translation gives CASSLTPQNQPQHF.

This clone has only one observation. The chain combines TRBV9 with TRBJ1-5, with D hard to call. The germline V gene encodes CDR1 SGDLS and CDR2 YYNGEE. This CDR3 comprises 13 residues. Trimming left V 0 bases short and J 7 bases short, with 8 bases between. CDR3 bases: TGTGCCAGCAGCGTAGGGAACGGGCAGCCCCAGCATTTT. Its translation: CASSVGNGQPQHF.

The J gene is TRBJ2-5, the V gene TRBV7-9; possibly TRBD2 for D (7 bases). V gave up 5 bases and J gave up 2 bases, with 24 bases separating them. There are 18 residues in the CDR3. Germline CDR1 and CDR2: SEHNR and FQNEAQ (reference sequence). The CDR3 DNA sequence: TGTGCCAGCAGCCCAAAGGGGGGGGCTACTCCGTGGCAAGAGACCCAGTACTTC. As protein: CASSPKGGATPWQETQYF.